Listed below are T cell receptor beta chains from one sample, sequenced in a study of blood T cell repertoires in COVID-19. Measured with immunoSEQ multiplex PCR; TCRdb has only the in-frame clones, and not every one. The data contain 160,000 or so clones, 70% to 90% of them singletons. Sequenced material: peripheral blood. These receptors all come from a man aged 55 to 69 with acute or convalescent COVID-19. Each CDR3 is given with its conserved first and last residue. Fields, in order: clone size, J gene, D gene, V gene, CDR3 protein, CDR3 DNA. D genes are given only for firm matches. Some rows mark clone size as missing; the rest say once, few, many or name a class of expanded clone.

- | TRBJ1-5 | TRBD1 | TRBV10-3 | CATSGTGNSNQPQHF | TGTGCCACCTCAGGGACAGGGAATAGCAATCAGCCCCAGCATTTT
- | TRBJ2-2 | TRBD1 | TRBV7-9 | CASSGGTGERLNGELFF | TGTGCCAGCAGCGGGGGGACAGGGGAACGACTTAACGGGGAGCTGTTTTTT
- | TRBJ1-3 | - | TRBV12-5 | CASAPSGGRGNTIYF | TGTGCTAGTGCCCCTTCGGGGGGCCGGGGAAACACCATATATTTT
once | TRBJ2-6 | - | TRBV24-1 | CATSRDAGANVLTF | TGTGCCACCAGCCGGGATGCTGGGGCCAACGTCCTGACTTTC
- | TRBJ1-1 | - | TRBV19 | CASSILSGRNTEAFF | TGTGCCAGTAGTATACTATCCGGGAGGAACACTGAAGCTTTCTTT
- | TRBJ1-6 | TRBD1 | TRBV5-4 | CASSSDNSGTGVPLHF | TGTGCCAGCAGTTCGGATAATTCCGGGACAGGGGTACCCCTCCACTTT
- | TRBJ1-6 | TRBD1 | TRBV4-1 | CASSQSLLGGAGNSPLHF | TGCGCCAGCAGCCAAAGTTTGCTAGGGGGCGCTGGGAATTCACCCCTCCACTTT
once | TRBJ2-7 | - | TRBV12-3/TRBV12-4 | CASTRRVSYEQYF | TGTGCCAGCACCAGGAGGGTCTCTTACGAGCAGTACTTC
- | TRBJ2-4 | TRBD2 | TRBV3-1/TRBV3-2 | CASSPTSNNIQYF | TGTGCCAGCAGCCCGACTAGCAACAACATTCAGTACTTC
- | TRBJ1-1 | TRBD1 | TRBV5-6 | CASSLTGGEAEAFF | TGTGCCAGCAGCTTGACAGGGGGCGAAGCTGAAGCTTTCTTT
- | TRBJ2-2 | - | TRBV5-1 | CASTQAGELFF | TGCGCCAGCACCCAGGCCGGGGAGCTGTTTTTT
- | TRBJ2-1 | TRBD2 | TRBV6-5 | CASSFEGGRPNNEQFF | TGTGCCAGCAGTTTTGAGGGAGGGCGACCTAACAATGAGCAGTTCTTC
- | TRBJ2-1 | - | TRBV19 | CASSIARAADEQFF | TGTGCCAGTAGTATAGCGCGGGCGGCCGATGAGCAGTTCTTC
- | TRBJ2-7 | TRBD1 | TRBV7-9 | CASSPGDRGHEQYF | TGTGCCAGCAGCCCCGGGGACAGGGGGCACGAGCAGTACTTC
- | TRBJ2-7 | - | TRBV24-1 | CATSEGGDSYEQYF | TGTGCCACCAGTGAAGGGGGGGACTCCTACGAGCAGTACTTC
- | TRBJ1-5 | - | TRBV19 | CASSFTRQPQHF | TGTGCCAGTAGCTTTACGAGACAGCCCCAGCATTTT
- | TRBJ2-3 | TRBD1 | TRBV11-2 | CASSSGTGDLGTDTQYF | TGTGCCAGCAGCTCCGGGACAGGGGACTTGGGCACAGATACGCAGTATTTT
few | TRBJ2-7 | TRBD1 | TRBV2 | CASREDQGVYEQYF | TGTGCCAGCAGGGAGGATCAGGGGGTCTACGAGCAGTACTTC
- | TRBJ1-1 | - | TRBV6-5 | CASSYRVTMNTEAFF | TGTGCCAGCAGTTACCGTGTAACTATGAACACTGAAGCTTTCTTT
- | TRBJ2-7 | - | TRBV11-2 | CASSLRQGGPYEQYF | TGTGCCAGCAGCTTAAGACAGGGAGGTCCCTACGAGCAGTACTTC
- | TRBJ2-1 | - | TRBV7-3 | CASSLTSTPYNEQFF | TGTGCCAGCAGCTTAACTAGTACCCCCTACAATGAGCAGTTCTTC
- | TRBJ2-7 | - | TRBV16 | CASSQLNYEQYF | TGTGCCAGCAGCCAATTAAACTACGAGCAGTACTTC
once | TRBJ1-1 | - | TRBV4-1 | CASSQDRRGGAGAFF | TGCGCCAGCAGCCAAGATCGGCGAGGAGGGGCGGGAGCTTTCTTT
- | TRBJ1-1 | - | TRBV5-4 | CASSFEGDTEAFF | TGTGCCAGCAGCTTTGAGGGAGACACTGAAGCTTTCTTT
- | TRBJ2-7 | - | TRBV5-6 | CASSFSGVDEQYF | TGTGCCAGCAGCTTCTCAGGGGTGGACGAGCAGTACTTC
- | TRBJ2-1 | - | TRBV11-3 | CASGANEQFF | TGTGCCAGCGGGGCCAATGAGCAGTTCTTC
- | TRBJ1-2 | TRBD1 | TRBV19 | CASRLRQGPTYGYTF | TGTGCCAGTAGACTTAGACAGGGCCCCACCTATGGCTACACCTTC
- | TRBJ2-7 | - | TRBV6-2/TRBV6-3 | CASSYYSRGNEQYF | TGTGCCAGCAGTTACTACTCCAGGGGTAACGAGCAGTACTTC
few | TRBJ2-7 | - | TRBV6-1 | CASSEGQRPYEQYF | TGTGCCAGCAGTGAAGGCCAGCGGCCCTACGAGCAGTACTTC
- | TRBJ1-5 | TRBD1 | TRBV5-1 | CASSLGTGNQPQHF | TGCGCCAGCAGCTTGGGGACAGGGAATCAGCCCCAGCATTTT
- | TRBJ2-7 | - | TRBV10-3 | CAGGDISYEQYF | TGTGCAGGGGGAGACATCTCCTACGAGCAGTACTTC
- | TRBJ2-7 | TRBD2 | TRBV6-6 | CASSYSSGGGYEQYF | TGTGCCAGCAGTTACTCGAGCGGGGGCGGCTACGAGCAGTACTTC
- | TRBJ2-2 | TRBD1 | TRBV3-1/TRBV3-2 | CASSQTTGANTGELFF | TGTGCCAGCAGCCAAACGACAGGGGCGAACACCGGGGAGCTGTTTTTT
- | TRBJ1-2 | - | TRBV7-9 | CASSSRPLSGDNNYGYTF | TGTGCCAGCAGCTCAAGACCCTTAAGTGGGGACAATAACTATGGCTACACCTTC
- | TRBJ2-5 | - | TRBV2 | CASARDQQETQYF | TGTGCCAGCGCCCGGGATCAACAAGAGACCCAGTACTTC
- | TRBJ1-2 | TRBD1 | TRBV7-9 | CASGQETNYGYTF | TGTGCCAGTGGACAGGAGACTAACTATGGCTACACCTTC
once | TRBJ1-1 | - | TRBV23-1 | CASSQLPGTEAFF | TGCGCCAGCAGTCAATTACCAGGCACTGAAGCTTTCTTT
- | TRBJ1-1 | - | TRBV11-2 | CASSLGENTEAFF | TGTGCCAGCAGCTTGGGAGAGAACACTGAAGCTTTCTTT
- | TRBJ2-7 | - | TRBV6-2/TRBV6-3 | CASSPPGGASYEQYF | TGTGCCAGCAGCCCGCCCGGGGGTGCATCCTACGAGCAGTACTTC
- | TRBJ1-1 | - | TRBV7-9 | CASSFTGYTEAFF | TGTGCCAGCAGCTTTACAGGATACACTGAAGCTTTCTTT
- | TRBJ1-4 | TRBD1 | TRBV2 | CASSERTGVNEKLFF | TGTGCCAGCAGTGAACGGACAGGGGTTAATGAAAAACTGTTTTTT
- | TRBJ2-7 | - | TRBV19 | CASSPRQGLQYF | TGTGCCAGTAGTCCCCGGCAGGGGTTACAGTACTTC
- | TRBJ1-1 | TRBD1 | TRBV3-1/TRBV3-2 | CASSQAPGTGSTEAFF | TGTGCCAGCAGCCAAGCCCCCGGGACAGGGAGCACTGAAGCTTTCTTT
- | TRBJ1-4 | TRBD1 | TRBV5-1 | CASSLEGAKAEKLFF | TGCGCCAGCAGCTTGGAGGGGGCGAAGGCTGAAAAACTGTTTTTT
- | TRBJ2-3 | - | TRBV7-9 | CASSLGVRSTDTQYF | TGTGCCAGCAGCTTAGGTGTTAGATCGACAGATACGCAGTATTTT
- | TRBJ1-2 | TRBD1 | TRBV28 | CASSLSGGPRGYTF | TGTGCCAGCAGTTTATCAGGGGGCCCTAGAGGCTACACCTTC
- | TRBJ2-5 | - | TRBV6-2/TRBV6-3 | CASSLGGWGETQYF | TGTGCCAGCAGTCTCGGAGGTTGGGGAGAGACCCAGTACTTC
- | TRBJ2-1 | - | TRBV5-8 | CAWKRGAGVLNEQFF | TGTGCCTGGAAACGGGGGGCGGGGGTCCTCAATGAGCAGTTCTTC
- | TRBJ2-3 | - | TRBV11-3 | CASSPAGGATTDTQYF | TGTGCCAGCAGCCCCGCAGGCGGGGCAACCACAGATACGCAGTATTTT
few | TRBJ1-5 | - | TRBV5-1 | CASSLGEGNQPQHF | TGCGCCAGCAGCTTGGGGGAGGGCAATCAGCCCCAGCATTTT